This is a list of T cell receptor beta chains from one sample in a study of blood T cell repertoires in COVID-19. Clones were read by immunoSEQ multiplex PCR, and TCRdb kept only the in-frame ones, dropping some. Seen here are about 73,000 clones, approximately 80% observed once, and the top ten hold more than 20%. The sequencing sample was made of peripheral blood. The receptors were gathered from a woman between 65 and 79 years old with acute or convalescent COVID-19. The CDR3 runs from the conserved cysteine through the conserved F or W. Fields, in order: J gene, D gene, V gene, clone size, CDR3 DNA, CDR3 protein. The D gene is left open where the match is weak. Some rows have no size entry. The others give once, few or many, or a class for an expanded clone.

TRBJ2-3,TRBD1,TRBV14,.,TGTGCCAGCAGCCAAGCCGGGACAGGCGCAGATACGCAGTATTTT,CASSQAGTGADTQYF
TRBJ2-3,.,TRBV5-1,.,TGCGCCAGCAGCCGGGGAGGCCCCACAGATACGCAGTATTTT,CASSRGGPTDTQYF
TRBJ1-2,TRBD1,TRBV7-2,.,TGTGCCAGCAGCGAGGGGACAGGGCCCTCATATGGCTACACCTTC,CASSEGTGPSYGYTF
TRBJ2-1,TRBD2,TRBV10-3,.,TGTGCCATCTCTAGCGGGATGGGGAACAATGAGCAGTTCTTC,CAISSGMGNNEQFF
TRBJ1-6,.,TRBV5-1,.,TGCGCCAGCAGCGGAACGGCGGGGAAAGAGACCCTCCACTTT,CASSGTAGKETLHF
TRBJ2-1,TRBD2,TRBV18,.,TGTGCCAGCTCACCAGTGCGGGAGAGCCATGAGCAGTTCTTC,CASSPVRESHEQFF
TRBJ2-3,.,TRBV6-6,few,TGTGCCAGCAGCCCGTCCCGGAGTGAAGAGTATTTT,CASSPSRSEEYF
TRBJ2-6,.,TRBV30,.,TGTGCCTGGAGTCCCAGCCACAGCTCTGGGGCCAACGTCCTGACTTTC,CAWSPSHSSGANVLTF
TRBJ1-5,.,TRBV7-9,.,TGTGCCAGCAGCTTAGGTTCCAGGCGGGATCAGCCCCAGCATTTT,CASSLGSRRDQPQHF
TRBJ1-2,.,TRBV19,.,TGTGCCACCCAATTACAGGGTTTCTATGGCTACACCTTC,CATQLQGFYGYTF
TRBJ2-3,TRBD2,TRBV30,.,TGTGCCTGGTCGACTAGCGGGATTAGCACAGATACGCAGTATTTT,CAWSTSGISTDTQYF
TRBJ2-7,TRBD2,TRBV5-4,.,TGTGCCAGCAGCCTGGGGGGGATAGCGGGAGGCTACGAGCAGTACTTC,CASSLGGIAGGYEQYF
TRBJ2-2,TRBD2,TRBV5-1,.,TGCGCCAGCAGCTTGAGCAGCGGGAGGAGCACCGGGGAGCTGTTTTTT,CASSLSSGRSTGELFF
TRBJ1-2,TRBD1,TRBV11-3,.,TGTGCCAGCAGCTTCGGGACAGAGCTCTATGGCTACACCTTC,CASSFGTELYGYTF
TRBJ1-2,TRBD1,TRBV19,.,TGTGCCAGTAGTATAGGGACAGGCCCCTATGGCTACACCTTC,CASSIGTGPYGYTF
TRBJ2-5,.,TRBV7-3,.,TGTGCCAGCAGCTTGAAACAGGGACAGACCCAGTACTTC,CASSLKQGQTQYF
TRBJ2-7,.,TRBV19,.,TGTGCCAGTAGTGGGGGACTCTACGAGCAGTACTTC,CASSGGLYEQYF
TRBJ1-4,.,TRBV28,.,TGTGCCAGCAACCTCCGACGGGGTAATGAAAAACTGTTTTTT,CASNLRRGNEKLFF
TRBJ2-7,TRBD1,TRBV28,.,TGTGCCAGCAGGAAAGACAGGGGGGGCTACGAGCAGTACTTC,CASRKDRGGYEQYF
TRBJ2-1,.,TRBV27,once,TGTGCCAGCAGTTTATCGCCCCCCATCGGCGGGATCAGTCGGCGCGATGAGCAGTTCTTC,CASSLSPPIGGISRRDEQFF
TRBJ1-2,TRBD1,TRBV19,.,TGTGCCAGTAGCTATGTGGGACAGGGCCCTGGCTACACCTTC,CASSYVGQGPGYTF
TRBJ1-1,TRBD1,TRBV5-1,.,TGCGCCAGCAGTACCGGGACAGGAATGAACACTGAAGCTTTCTTT,CASSTGTGMNTEAFF
TRBJ1-2,.,TRBV11-2,.,TGTGCCAGCAGCCTGACCGACAAGAACTATGGCTACACCTTC,CASSLTDKNYGYTF
TRBJ1-3,TRBD1,TRBV18,.,TGTGCCAGCTCACCTTACTCGGACAGGTTCGCGACTGGAAACACCATATATTTT,CASSPYSDRFATGNTIYF
TRBJ2-1,TRBD2,TRBV19,.,TGTGCCAGTAGTATCCCTAGCGGTTTTTTGGTCTTC,CASSIPSGFLVF
TRBJ1-5,.,TRBV28,.,TGTGCCAGCAGTTTGGTCTATAGCAATCAGCCCCAGCATTTT,CASSLVYSNQPQHF
TRBJ2-7,TRBD2,TRBV9,.,TGTGCCAGCAGCCGACTAGCGGGAAATAACGAGCAGTACTTC,CASSRLAGNNEQYF
TRBJ1-1,TRBD1,TRBV7-3,.,TGTGCCAGCAGCCCAGGGGGCCGGGGTGAAGCTTTCTTT,CASSPGGRGEAFF
TRBJ2-7,TRBD1,TRBV19,.,TGTGCCAGTAGTCGCTTGGGACAGGAAACCTACGAGCAGTACTTC,CASSRLGQETYEQYF
TRBJ2-1,.,TRBV7-8,.,TGTGCCAGCAGCTTAGCGGAGAGCTCCTACAATGAGCAGTTCTTC,CASSLAESSYNEQFF
TRBJ2-1,TRBD1,TRBV18,.,TGTGCCAGCTCACCATTACAAGGACAGGGAAGAAGGGGGAATGAGCAGTTCTTC,CASSPLQGQGRRGNEQFF
TRBJ2-7,TRBD1,TRBV28,.,TGTGCCAGCACCCTACAGGGGAACTACGAGCAGTACTTC,CASTLQGNYEQYF
TRBJ2-5,TRBD1,TRBV5-6,.,TGTGCCAGCAGCTCCCGGGCAGGGGGCGGGCGAGAGACCCAGTACTTC,CASSSRAGGGRETQYF
TRBJ2-1,TRBD2,TRBV7-2,.,TGTGCCAGCAGCCCGGGACTAGCATCTTACAATGAGCAGTTCTTC,CASSPGLASYNEQFF
TRBJ2-2,TRBD2,TRBV28,.,TGTGCCAGCAGTTTCCGACTAGCGGGAGGGAGGACCGGGGAGCTGTTTTTT,CASSFRLAGGRTGELFF
TRBJ1-5,.,TRBV5-8,.,TGTGCCAGCAGCGGAGGACAGCGTGATCAGCCCCAGCATTTT,CASSGGQRDQPQHF